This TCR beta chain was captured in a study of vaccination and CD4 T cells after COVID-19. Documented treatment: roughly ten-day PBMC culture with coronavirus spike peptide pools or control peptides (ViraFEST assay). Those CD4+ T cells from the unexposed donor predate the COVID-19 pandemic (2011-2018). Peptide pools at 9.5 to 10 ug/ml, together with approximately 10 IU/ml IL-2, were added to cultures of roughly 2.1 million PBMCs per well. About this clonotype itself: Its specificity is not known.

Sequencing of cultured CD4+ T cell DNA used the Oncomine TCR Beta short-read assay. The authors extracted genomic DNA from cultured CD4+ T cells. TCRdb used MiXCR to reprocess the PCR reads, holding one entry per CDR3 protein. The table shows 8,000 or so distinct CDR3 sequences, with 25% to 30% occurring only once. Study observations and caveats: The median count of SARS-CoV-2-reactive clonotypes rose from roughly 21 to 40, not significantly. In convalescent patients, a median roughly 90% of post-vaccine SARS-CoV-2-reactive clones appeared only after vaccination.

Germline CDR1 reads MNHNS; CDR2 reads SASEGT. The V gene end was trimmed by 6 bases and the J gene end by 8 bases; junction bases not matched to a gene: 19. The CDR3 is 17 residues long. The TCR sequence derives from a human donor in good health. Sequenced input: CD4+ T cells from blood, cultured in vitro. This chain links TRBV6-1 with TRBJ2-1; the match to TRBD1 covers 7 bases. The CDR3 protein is CASSLGKWDSRYDEQFF. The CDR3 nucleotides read TGTGCCAGCAGCTTGGGGAAATGGGACAGCCGGTACGATGAGCAGTTCTTC.